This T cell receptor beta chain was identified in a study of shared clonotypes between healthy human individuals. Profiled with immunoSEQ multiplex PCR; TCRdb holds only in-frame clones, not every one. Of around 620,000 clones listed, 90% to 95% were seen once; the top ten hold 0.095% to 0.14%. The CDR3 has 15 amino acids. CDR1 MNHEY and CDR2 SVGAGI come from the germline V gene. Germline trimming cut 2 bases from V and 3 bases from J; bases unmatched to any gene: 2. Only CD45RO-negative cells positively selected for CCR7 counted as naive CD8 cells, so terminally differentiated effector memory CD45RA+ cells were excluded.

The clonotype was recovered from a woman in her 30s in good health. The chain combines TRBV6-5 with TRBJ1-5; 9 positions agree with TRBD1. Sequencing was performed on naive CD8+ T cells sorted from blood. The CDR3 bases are TGTGCCAGCAGTTACGGGACAGGGCTCAATCAGCCCCAGCATTTT. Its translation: CASSYGTGLNQPQHF.